Included here is one T cell receptor beta chain sequence, with context. The CDR3 has 16 residues. Germline CDR1 is SEHNR and CDR2 is FQNEAQ (reference sequence). Trimming cost V 5 bases and J 4 bases, with 17 bases left between them. Profiling relied on immunoSEQ multiplex PCR, and the TCRdb table lists in-frame clones only, not all of them. Found here are fewer than 100,000 clones, about 92% of them singletons; the top ten hold around 2.6%. The source of the sample is a study of T cell changes during pregnancy in multiple sclerosis. The chain uses TRBV7-9 and TRBJ2-2; tentative D call: TRBD2 (5 bases). This specimen was peripheral blood, taken after pregnancy. This receptor was taken from a female donor in good health, enrolled as a control in a pregnancy study. The CDR3 DNA follows: TGTGCCAGCAGCCGTCAGGCCGGGATGGGCACCGGGGAGCTGTTTTTT. Amino acid sequence: CASSRQAGMGTGELFF.